The present entry profiles one TCR beta chain with its context. This table comes from immunoSEQ multiplex PCR, and its TCRdb copy is limited to in-frame clones, with some not included. The sample yields some 250,000 clones, 88% seen once. The sample comes from a study of blood T cell repertoires in COVID-19. The TCR sequence derives from a woman aged 30 to 39 with acute or convalescent COVID-19. Sequenced material: peripheral blood.

The CDR3 DNA follows: TGCGCCAGCAGTCAGGGACAGAGCTCCTATAATTCACCCCTCCACTTT. It translates to CASSQGQSSYNSPLHF. The chain couples TRBV23-1 to TRBJ1-6; 7 nucleotides align to TRBD1. TRBV23-1 is placed among ORFs of uncertain function. Unmatched junction bases numbered 2, after V lost 3 bases and J lost 0 bases. CDR3 size: 16 residues.